This T cell receptor beta chain was documented in a study of molecular identifiers for immune sequencing clone quantification. It was with previously described methods and listed TCR primers that bulk TCR libraries were made. MiXCR, applied by TCRdb to the PCR reads, yields one record per CDR3 protein. The sample yields under 600,000 distinct CDR3 sequences, about 26% seen once. Construction of naive CD8 libraries employed roughly 20,000 to 1,000,000 sorted cells together with 10%, 30% or 50% RNA. Source material: naive CD8+ T cells from blood, with Jurkat cell RNA spiked in. Indicated subset: FACS-sorted CD8+CD4-CCR7+CD45RA+ naive T cells. This TCR was sampled from a human donor in good health. Some libraries in this study had Jurkat cell RNA spiked in.

The DNA of the CDR3 is TGCGCCAGCAGCCTCGCCAGGGGGCGCACAGATACGCAGTATTTT. Its translation: CASSLARGRTDTQYF. J is TRBJ2-3 and V is TRBV4-3; 8 bases match TRBD1. Germline assignment: CDR1 LGHNA and CDR2 YSLEER. The V segment lost 4 bases and the J segment 1 base; nucleotides outside the gene matches: 4. This CDR3 has 15 amino acids.